Below are 13 T cell receptor beta chains sequenced from a single sample in a study of identical twins. TCRdb recomputed calls from the 5' RACE reads with MiXCR, one row per CDR3 protein. This table has more than 350,000 distinct CDR3 sequences, about 9% appearing once. The source material was naive T cells sorted from blood. These receptors were obtained from a woman between 50 and 59 years old in good health.

This clonotype has a handful of counts. This chain links TRBV20-1 with TRBJ2-1; D is uncertain. Trimming left V 4 bases short and J 7 bases short, with 11 bases between. The CDR3 length is 12 residues. Germline V gene data show CDR1 as DFQATT and CDR2 as SNEGSKA (reference sequence). CDR3 region: CSAKRTANEQFF. The CDR3 DNA follows: TGCAGTGCTAAAAGGACGGCTAATGAGCAGTTCTTC.

The sample holds a few counts of this clonotype. The chain joins TRBV7-2 to TRBJ2-7, with a weak D call TRBD2 (5 bases). This CDR3 is built from 15 residues. Looked up from germline, CDR1 is SGHTA and CDR2 is FQGNSA. V dropped 4 bases and J dropped 2 bases, with 15 bases sitting between them. The CDR3 here is CASSSQEDPTYEQYF. The CDR3 DNA is TGTGCCAGCAGCTCCCAGGAGGATCCTACCTACGAGCAGTACTTC.

This clonotype has more than one count but fewer than ten. The V and J genes are TRBV29-1 and TRBJ1-1; TRBD1 might be the D (5 bases). V was pared by 5 bases and J by 1 base, with 17 bases between. Per germline, CDR1 SQVTM and CDR2 ANQGSEA. The CDR3 has 15 residues. CDR3 in amino acids: CSVPGVGTGNTEAFF. Written as DNA, the CDR3 is TGCAGCGTTCCTGGGGTGGGGACTGGGAACACTGAAGCTTTCTTT.

This clonotype was counted many times. J is TRBJ1-6 and V is TRBV4-1, with TRBD1 as a possible D gene (6 bases). Between the trimmed V and J ends, which lost 0 bases and 10 bases, there was a span of 16 bases. CDR1 is MGHRA, CDR2 YSYEKL, per germline. The CDR3 sequence is 16 residues long. The CDR3 DNA reads TGCGCCAGCAGCCAAGACTGGAGGGGAGGGGGATCACCCCTCCACTTT. It translates to CASSQDWRGGGSPLHF.

This clonotype was observed at least ten times. The chain joins TRBV29-1 to TRBJ2-5; D ambiguous. V lost 4 bases and J 1 base, leaving 10 bases between the germline ends. Germline V lookup: CDR1 SQVTM, CDR2 ANQGSEA. The CDR3 spans 13 residues. CDR3 loop: CSVVEAAQETQYF. The CDR3 coding sequence is TGCAGCGTTGTAGAGGCAGCCCAAGAGACCCAGTACTTC.

The chain recombines TRBV7-2 with TRBJ2-5; 10 nucleotides match TRBD2. CDR1 and CDR2 (germline): SGHTA, FQGNSA. With V trimmed by 5 bases and J by 5 bases, 14 bases remained unmatched. CDR3 size: 17 residues. CDR3 loop: CASSPRPKAGGQETQYF. The CDR3 nucleotides are TGTGCCAGCAGCCCTCGACCGAAAGCGGGAGGGCAGGAGACCCAGTACTTC.

This clonotype was found a few times. The chain carries TRBV5-1 and TRBJ2-2, with unresolved D. The V and J ends lost 0 bases and 6 bases respectively, with 15 bases between them. Germline V gene data show CDR1 as SGHRS and CDR2 as YFSETQ. The CDR3 consists of 16 residues. CDR3 loop: CASSLVFYDGAGELFF. CDR3 DNA sequence: TGCGCCAGCAGCTTGGTATTTTATGATGGGGCCGGGGAGCTGTTTTTT.

This clonotype appeared a few times. This chain joins TRBV14 and TRBJ2-1; D may be TRBD2 (5 bases). Trimming stripped 1 base from V and 8 bases from J, with 18 bases between. The germline V gene has CDR1 SGHDN and CDR2 FVKESK. The CDR3 loop spans 16 amino acids. The CDR3 DNA follows: TGTGCCAGCAGCCAAGTACGGCGGACCCCTAGCCATGAGCAGTTCTTC. Protein: CASSQVRRTPSHEQFF. The full variable domain, its missing parts supplied by reference TRBV14 and TRBJ2-1, is EAGVTQFPSHSVIEKGQTVTLRCDPISGHDNLYWYRRVMGKEIKFLLHFVKESKQDESGMPNNRFLAERTGGTYSTLKVQPAELEDSGVYFCASSQVRRTPSHEQFFGPGTRLTVL.

This clonotype was detected only a few times. The chain carries TRBV4-1 and TRBJ2-7; the D gene is possibly TRBD1 (6 bases). Germline V CDR1 and CDR2: MGHRA, YSYEKL. The V and J ends lost 0 bases and 6 bases respectively, with 12 bases between them. The CDR3 spans 14 residues. CDR3: CASSQEGRGTEQYF. CDR3 coding DNA: TGCGCCAGCAGCCAAGAGGGCAGGGGTACCGAGCAGTACTTC.

This clonotype has at least ten counts. An end of the junction differs from the germline gene, which may be a read error. V is TRBV29-1 and J is TRBJ1-3; 8 bases are a match to TRBD1. The germline CDR1 and CDR2 sequences are SQVTM and ANQGSEA. The CDR3 runs to 11 residues. This CDR3 reads CSFDRGGTIYF. For the CDR3, the DNA is TGCAGCTTTGACAGGGGAGGCACCATATATTTT. Using reference TRBV29-1 and TRBJ1-3 for the parts outside the CDR3, the full variable domain is SAVISQKPSRDICQRGTSLTIQCQVDSQVTMMFWYRQQPGQSLTLIATANQGSEATYESGFVIDKFPISRPNLTFSTLTVSNMSPEDSSIYLCSFDRGGTIYFGEGSWLTVV.

This clonotype was counted between two and nine times. V and J are TRBV18 and TRBJ2-3; no clear D gene. V lost 4 bases and J lost 4, with 3 bases in between. Looked up from germline, CDR1 is KGHSH and CDR2 is LQKENI. CDR3 length equals 11 residues. The CDR3 DNA is TGTGCCAGCTCACGGGCAGATACGCAGTATTTT. Translating it yields CASSRADTQYF. Full variable domain (missing parts from reference TRBV18 and TRBJ2-3): NAGVMQNPRHLVRRRGQEARLRCSPMKGHSHVYWYRQLPEEGLKFMVYLQKENIIDESGMPKERFSAEFPKEGPSILRIQQVVRGDSAAYFCASSRADTQYFGPGTRLTVL.

This clonotype was observed a handful of times. This chain uses TRBV5-6 with TRBJ2-3; TRBD1 matches 7 bases. The CDR3 has 14 amino acids. V lost 3 bases and J lost 1; bases outside the gene matches: 2. Per the germline V gene, CDR1 is SGHDT and CDR2 is YYEEEE. In nucleotides, the CDR3 is TGTGCCAGCAGCTGGGGACAGCGCACAGATACGCAGTATTTT. It translates to CASSWGQRTDTQYF. The complete variable domain, with remaining parts taken from reference TRBV5-6 and TRBJ2-3, reads DAGVTQSPTHLIKTRGQQVTLRCSPKSGHDTVSWYQQALGQGPQFIFQYYEEEERQRGNFPDRFSGHQFPNYSSELNVNALLLGDSALYLCASSWGQRTDTQYFGPGTRLTVL.

This clonotype occurred many times. V gene TRBV20-1 combines with J gene TRBJ1-1; D is possibly TRBD1 (6 bases). Trimming left V 1 base short and J 4 bases short, with 19 bases between. The CDR3 totals 16 residues. CDR1 and CDR2 from the germline V gene are DFQATT and SNEGSKA (reference sequence). The CDR3: CSARAGGGGAFTEAFF. CDR3 in DNA: TGCAGTGCTAGAGCTGGGGGCGGGGGCGCTTTCACTGAAGCTTTCTTT.